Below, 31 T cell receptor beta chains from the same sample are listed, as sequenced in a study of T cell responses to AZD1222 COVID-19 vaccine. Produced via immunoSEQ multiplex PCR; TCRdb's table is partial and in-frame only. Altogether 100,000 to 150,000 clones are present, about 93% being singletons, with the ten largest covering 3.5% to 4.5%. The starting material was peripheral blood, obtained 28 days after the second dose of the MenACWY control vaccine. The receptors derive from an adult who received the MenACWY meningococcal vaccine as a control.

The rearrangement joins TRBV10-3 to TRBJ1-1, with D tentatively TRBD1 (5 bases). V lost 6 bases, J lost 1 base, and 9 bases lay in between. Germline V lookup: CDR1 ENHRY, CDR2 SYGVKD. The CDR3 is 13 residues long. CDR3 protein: CAISEGRNTEAFF. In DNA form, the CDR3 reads TGTGCCATCAGCGAGGGACGGAACACTGAAGCTTTCTTT.

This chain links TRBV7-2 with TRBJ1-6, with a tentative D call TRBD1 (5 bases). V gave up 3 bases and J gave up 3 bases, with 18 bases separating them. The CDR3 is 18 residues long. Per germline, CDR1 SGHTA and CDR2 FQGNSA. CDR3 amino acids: CASSFGSGTFGYNSPLHF. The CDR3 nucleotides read TGTGCCAGCAGCTTTGGATCAGGGACCTTCGGCTATAATTCACCCCTCCACTTT. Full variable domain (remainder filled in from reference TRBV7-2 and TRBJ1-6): GAGVSQSPSNKVTEKGKDVELRCDPISGHTALYWYRQSLGQGLEFLIYFQGNSAPDKSGLPSDRFSAERTGGSVSTLTIQRTQQEDSAVYLCASSFGSGTFGYNSPLHFGNGTRLTVT.

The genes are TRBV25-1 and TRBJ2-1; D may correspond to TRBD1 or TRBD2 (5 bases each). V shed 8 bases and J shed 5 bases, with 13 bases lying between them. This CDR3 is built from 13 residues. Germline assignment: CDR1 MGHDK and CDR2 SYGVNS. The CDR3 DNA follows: TGTGCCAGCTGCCCTTCGGGGCACAATGAGCAGTTCTTC. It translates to CASCPSGHNEQFF.

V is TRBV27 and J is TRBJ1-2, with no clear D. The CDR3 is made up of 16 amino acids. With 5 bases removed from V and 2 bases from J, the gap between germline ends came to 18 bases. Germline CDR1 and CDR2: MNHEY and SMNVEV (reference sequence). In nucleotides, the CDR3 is TGTGCCAGCAGTCCACAACCCGACGGCCGGAACTATGGCTACACCTTC. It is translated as CASSPQPDGRNYGYTF.

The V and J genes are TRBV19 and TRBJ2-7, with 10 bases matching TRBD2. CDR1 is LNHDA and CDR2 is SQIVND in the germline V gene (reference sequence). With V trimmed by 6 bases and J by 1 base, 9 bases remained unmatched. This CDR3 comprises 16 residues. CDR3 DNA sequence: TGTGCCAGTAGAAGAATAGCGGGAGGCGGGTCCTACGAGCAGTACTTC. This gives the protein CASRRIAGGGSYEQYF.

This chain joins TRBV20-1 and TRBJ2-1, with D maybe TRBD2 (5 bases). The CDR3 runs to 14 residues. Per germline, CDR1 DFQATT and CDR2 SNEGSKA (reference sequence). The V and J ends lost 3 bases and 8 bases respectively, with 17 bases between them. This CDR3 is CSASSVPNGDEQFF. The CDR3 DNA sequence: TGCAGTGCTAGTAGCGTACCCAACGGCGATGAGCAGTTCTTC.

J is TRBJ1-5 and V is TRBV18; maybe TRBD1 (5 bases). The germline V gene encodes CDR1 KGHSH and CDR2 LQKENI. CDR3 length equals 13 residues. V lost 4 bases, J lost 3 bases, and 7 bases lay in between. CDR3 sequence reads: CASSQGPNQPQHF. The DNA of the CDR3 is TGTGCCAGCTCACAGGGACCCAATCAGCCCCAGCATTTT.

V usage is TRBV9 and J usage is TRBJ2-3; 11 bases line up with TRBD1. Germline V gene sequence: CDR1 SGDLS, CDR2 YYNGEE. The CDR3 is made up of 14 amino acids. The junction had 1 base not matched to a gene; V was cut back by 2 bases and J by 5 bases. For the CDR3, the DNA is TGTGCCAGCAGCGTGGACAGGGGGCGAGATACGCAGTATTTT. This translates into CASSVDRGRDTQYF. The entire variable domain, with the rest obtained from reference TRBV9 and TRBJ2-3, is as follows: DSGVTQTPKHLITATGQRVTLRCSPRSGDLSVYWYQQSLDQGLQFLIQYYNGEERAKGNILERFSAQQFPDLHSELNLSSLELGDSALYFCASSVDRGRDTQYFGPGTRLTVL.

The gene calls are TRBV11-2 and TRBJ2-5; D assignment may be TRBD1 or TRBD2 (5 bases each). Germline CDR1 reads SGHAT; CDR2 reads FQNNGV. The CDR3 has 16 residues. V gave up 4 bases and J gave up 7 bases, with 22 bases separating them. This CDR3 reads CASSSSGTAPVGTQYF. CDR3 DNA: TGTGCCAGCAGCTCCTCCGGGACGGCCCCAGTGGGGACCCAGTACTTC.

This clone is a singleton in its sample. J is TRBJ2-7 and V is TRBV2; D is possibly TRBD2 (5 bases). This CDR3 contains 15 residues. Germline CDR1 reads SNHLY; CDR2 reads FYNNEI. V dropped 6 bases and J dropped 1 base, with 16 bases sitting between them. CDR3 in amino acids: CASSQRAGLSYEQYF. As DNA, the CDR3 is TGTGCCAGCAGCCAAAGAGCAGGACTTTCCTACGAGCAGTACTTC.

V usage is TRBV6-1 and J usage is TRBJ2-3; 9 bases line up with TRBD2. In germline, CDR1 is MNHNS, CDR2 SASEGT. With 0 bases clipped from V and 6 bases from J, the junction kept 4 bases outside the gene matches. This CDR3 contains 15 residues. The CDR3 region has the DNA TGTGCCAGCAGTGAAGCTAGCGGGAGTCCGGATACGCAGTATTTT. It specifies CASSEASGSPDTQYF.

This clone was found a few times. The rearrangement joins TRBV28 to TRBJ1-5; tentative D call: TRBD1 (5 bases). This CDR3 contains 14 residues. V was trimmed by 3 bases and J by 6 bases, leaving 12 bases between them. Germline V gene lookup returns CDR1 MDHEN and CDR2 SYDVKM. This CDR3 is CASSFEGEAQPQHF. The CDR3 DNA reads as TGTGCCAGCAGTTTTGAAGGGGAGGCTCAGCCCCAGCATTTT.

CDR3: CASSQGGVGTGELFF. The CDR3 coding sequence is TGTGCCAGCAGTCAGGGGGGAGTCGGTACCGGGGAGCTGTTTTTT. The rearrangement links TRBV28 to TRBJ2-2; possible D gene TRBD1, 7 bases. V gave up 5 bases and J gave up 5 bases, with 15 bases separating them. The CDR3 loop spans 15 amino acids. Germline V gene lookup returns CDR1 MDHEN and CDR2 SYDVKM. The entire variable domain, with the rest obtained from reference TRBV28 and TRBJ2-2, is as follows: DVKVTQSSRYLVKRTGEKVFLECVQDMDHENMFWYRQDPGLGLRLIYFSYDVKMKEKGDIPEGYSVSREKKERFSLILESASTNQTSMYLCASSQGGVGTGELFFGEGSRLTVL.

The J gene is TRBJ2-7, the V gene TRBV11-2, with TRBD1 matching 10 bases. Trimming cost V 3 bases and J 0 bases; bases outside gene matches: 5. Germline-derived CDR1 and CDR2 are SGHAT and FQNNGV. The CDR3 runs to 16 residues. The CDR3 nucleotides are TGTGCCAGCAGCTTCGGACAGGGGGACCCCTCCTACGAGCAGTACGTC. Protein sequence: CASSFGQGDPSYEQYV.

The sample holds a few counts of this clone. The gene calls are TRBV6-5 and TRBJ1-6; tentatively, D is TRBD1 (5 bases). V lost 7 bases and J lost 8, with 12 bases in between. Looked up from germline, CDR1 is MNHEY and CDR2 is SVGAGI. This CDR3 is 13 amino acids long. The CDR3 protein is CASTSRGDSPLHF. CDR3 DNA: TGTGCCAGCACCTCAAGGGGAGATTCACCCCTCCACTTT.

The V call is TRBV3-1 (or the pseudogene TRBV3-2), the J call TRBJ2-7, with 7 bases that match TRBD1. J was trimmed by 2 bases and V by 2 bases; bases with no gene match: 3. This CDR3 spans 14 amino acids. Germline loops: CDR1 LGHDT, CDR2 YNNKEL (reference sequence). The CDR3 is CASSQLGGAYEQYF. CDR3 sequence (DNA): TGTGCCAGCAGCCAATTAGGGGGCGCCTACGAGCAGTACTTC.

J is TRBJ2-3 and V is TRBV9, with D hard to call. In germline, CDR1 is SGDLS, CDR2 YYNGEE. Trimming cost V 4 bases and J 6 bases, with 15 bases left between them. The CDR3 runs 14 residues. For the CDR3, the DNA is TGTGCCAGCAGCCCGGCCCCCTCTAGGGATACGCAGTATTTT. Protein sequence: CASSPAPSRDTQYF.

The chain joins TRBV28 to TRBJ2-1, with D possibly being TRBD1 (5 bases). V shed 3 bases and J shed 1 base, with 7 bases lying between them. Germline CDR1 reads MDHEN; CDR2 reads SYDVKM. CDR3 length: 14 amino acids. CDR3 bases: TGTGCCAGCAGTTTTAAGGGGTCCTACAATGAGCAGTTCTTC. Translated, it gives CASSFKGSYNEQFF. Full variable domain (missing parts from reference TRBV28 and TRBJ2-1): DVKVTQSSRYLVKRTGEKVFLECVQDMDHENMFWYRQDPGLGLRLIYFSYDVKMKEKGDIPEGYSVSREKKERFSLILESASTNQTSMYLCASSFKGSYNEQFFGPGTRLTVL.

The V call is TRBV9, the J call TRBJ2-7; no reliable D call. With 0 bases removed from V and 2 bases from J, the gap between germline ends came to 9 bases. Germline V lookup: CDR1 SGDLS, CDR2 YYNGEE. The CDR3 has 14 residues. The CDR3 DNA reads TGTGCCAGCAGCGTAGGGGGTAAGGCCTACGAGCAGTACTTC. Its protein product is CASSVGGKAYEQYF.

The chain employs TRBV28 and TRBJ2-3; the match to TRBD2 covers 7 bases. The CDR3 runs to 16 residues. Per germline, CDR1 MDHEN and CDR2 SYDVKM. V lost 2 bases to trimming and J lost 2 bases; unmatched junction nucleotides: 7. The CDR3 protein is CASSLMASGFTDTQYF. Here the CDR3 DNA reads TGTGCCAGCAGTTTAATGGCTAGCGGTTTCACAGATACGCAGTATTTT.

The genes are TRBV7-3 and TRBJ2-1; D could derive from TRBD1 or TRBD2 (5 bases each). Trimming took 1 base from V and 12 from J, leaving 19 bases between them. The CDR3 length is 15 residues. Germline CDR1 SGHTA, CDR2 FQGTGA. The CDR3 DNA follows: TGTGCCAGCAGCTTAAGCGGGCCGGGTTCTCAGGGGCAGTTCTTC. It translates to CASSLSGPGSQGQFF.

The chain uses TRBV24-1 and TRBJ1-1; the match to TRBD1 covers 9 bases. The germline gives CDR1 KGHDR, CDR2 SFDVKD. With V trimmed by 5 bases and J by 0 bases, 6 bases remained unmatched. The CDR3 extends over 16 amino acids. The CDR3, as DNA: TGTGCCACCAGTGCCGGACAGGGGACTCTGAACACTGAAGCTTTCTTT. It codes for CATSAGQGTLNTEAFF.

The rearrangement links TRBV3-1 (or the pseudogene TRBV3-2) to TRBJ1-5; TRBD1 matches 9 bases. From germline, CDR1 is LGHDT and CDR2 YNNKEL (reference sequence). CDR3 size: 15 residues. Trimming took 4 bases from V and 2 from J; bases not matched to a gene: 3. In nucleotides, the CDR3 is TGTGCCAGCAGCCCGAGGACAGGGGGCAATCAGCCCCAGCATTTT. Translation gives CASSPRTGGNQPQHF.

CDR3 residues: CASRLQGRGNQPQHF. The CDR3, as DNA: TGTGCCAGCAGACTACAGGGAAGAGGCAATCAGCCCCAGCATTTT. The genes are TRBV27 and TRBJ1-5; D is perhaps TRBD1 (6 bases). Between the trimmed V and J ends, which lost 6 bases and 2 bases, there was a span of 14 bases. CDR3 length: 15 amino acids. CDR1 MNHEY and CDR2 SMNVEV come from the germline V gene (reference sequence).

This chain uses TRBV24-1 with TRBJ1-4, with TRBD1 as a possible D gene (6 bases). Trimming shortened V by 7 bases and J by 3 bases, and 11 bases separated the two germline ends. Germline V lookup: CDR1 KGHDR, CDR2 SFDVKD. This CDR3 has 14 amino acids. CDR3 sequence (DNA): TGTGCCACCAGCAACGGGACACCTAATGAAAAACTGTTTTTT. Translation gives CATSNGTPNEKLFF.

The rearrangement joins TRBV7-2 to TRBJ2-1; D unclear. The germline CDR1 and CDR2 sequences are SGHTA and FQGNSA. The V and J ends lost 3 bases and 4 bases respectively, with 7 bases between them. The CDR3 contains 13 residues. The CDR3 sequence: CASSFYGYNEQFF. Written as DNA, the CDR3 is TGTGCCAGCAGCTTTTATGGGTACAATGAGCAGTTCTTC.

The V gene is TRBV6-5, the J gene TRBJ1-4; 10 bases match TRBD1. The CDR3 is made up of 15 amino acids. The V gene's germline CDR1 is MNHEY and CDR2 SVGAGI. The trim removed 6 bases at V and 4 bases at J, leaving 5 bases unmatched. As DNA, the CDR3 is TGTGCCAGCAGAACGACAGGGGGCGATAATGAAAAACTGTTTTTT. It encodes CASRTTGGDNEKLFF.

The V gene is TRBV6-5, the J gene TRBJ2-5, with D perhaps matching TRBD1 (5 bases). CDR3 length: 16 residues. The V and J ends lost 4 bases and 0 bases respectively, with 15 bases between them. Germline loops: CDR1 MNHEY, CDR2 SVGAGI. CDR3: CASSSVGVVNQETQYF. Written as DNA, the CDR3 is TGTGCCAGCAGTTCCGTAGGGGTAGTTAACCAAGAGACCCAGTACTTC.

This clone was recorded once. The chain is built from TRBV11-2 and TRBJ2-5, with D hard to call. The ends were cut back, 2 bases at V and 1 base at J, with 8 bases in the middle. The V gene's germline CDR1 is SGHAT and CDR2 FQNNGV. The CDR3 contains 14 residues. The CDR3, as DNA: TGTGCCAGCAGCTTATTAGCTTCCCAAGAGACCCAGTACTTC. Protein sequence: CASSLLASQETQYF.

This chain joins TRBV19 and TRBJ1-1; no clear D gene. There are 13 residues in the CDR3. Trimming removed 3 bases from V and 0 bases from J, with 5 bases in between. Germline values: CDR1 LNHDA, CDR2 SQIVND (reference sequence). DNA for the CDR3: TGTGCCAGTAGTATTTCCATGAACACTGAAGCTTTCTTT. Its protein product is CASSISMNTEAFF.

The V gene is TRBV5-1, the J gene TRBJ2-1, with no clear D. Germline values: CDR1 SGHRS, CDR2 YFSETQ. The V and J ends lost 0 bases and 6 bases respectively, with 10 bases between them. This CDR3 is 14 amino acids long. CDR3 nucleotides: TGCGCCAGCAGCTTGGCGCAGGTTGGCAATGAGCAGTTCTTC. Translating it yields CASSLAQVGNEQFF.